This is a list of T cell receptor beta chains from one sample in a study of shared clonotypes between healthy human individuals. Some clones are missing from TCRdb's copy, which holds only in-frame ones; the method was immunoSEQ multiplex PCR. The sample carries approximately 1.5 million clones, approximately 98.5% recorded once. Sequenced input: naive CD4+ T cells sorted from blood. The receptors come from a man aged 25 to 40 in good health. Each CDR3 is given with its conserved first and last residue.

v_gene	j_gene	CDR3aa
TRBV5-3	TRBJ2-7	CASSSTGSGEQYF
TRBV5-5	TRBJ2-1	CASSYSGGYNEQFF
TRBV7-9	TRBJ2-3	CASSFKAGITDTQYF
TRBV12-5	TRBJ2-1	CASGTQSRGNEQFF
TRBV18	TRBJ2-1	CASSPRLDNEQFF
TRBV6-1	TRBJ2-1	CASSETSYNEQFF
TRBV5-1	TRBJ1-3	CASSLYDSGNTIYF
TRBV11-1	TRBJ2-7	CASSRDGSSYEQYF
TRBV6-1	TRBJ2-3	CASSAGAPDTQYF
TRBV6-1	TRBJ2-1	CASSSGQGHYNEQFF
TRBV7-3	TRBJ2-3	CASSLGIAGGQDTQYF
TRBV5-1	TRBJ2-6	CASSSSSGANVLTF